Listed below are T cell receptor beta chains from one sample, sequenced in a study of tumor and adjacent non-tumor tissue in lung cancer. A single record per CDR3 protein comes from TCRdb applying MiXCR to the multiplex PCR reads. The sample gives approximately 79,000 distinct CDR3 sequences, 72% of which show up once; 8% to 10% is in the top ten. Sequencing was done on a sample of lung tumor tissue. The source of these receptors is a woman aged 40 to 49 with non-small cell lung cancer. The CDR3 runs from the conserved cysteine through the conserved F or W. A D gene is named only where the DNA matches it firmly. Only some rows state a clone size, as once, few, many or a class for expanded clones.

abundance: few; d_gene: .; j_gene: TRBJ1-1; v_gene: TRBV10-3; CDR3aa: CAISEITRSEAFF; CDR3nt: TGTGCCATCAGTGAAATTACTCGTTCTGAGGCTTTCTTT
abundance: many; d_gene: TRBD2; j_gene: TRBJ2-5; v_gene: TRBV20-1; CDR3aa: CSAPTSGTGTQYF; CDR3nt: TGCAGTGCCCCCACTAGCGGGACGGGGACCCAGTACTTC
abundance: .; d_gene: TRBD2; j_gene: TRBJ2-3; v_gene: TRBV4-1; CDR3aa: CASSFPGLRGHVDTDTQYF; CDR3nt: TGCGCCAGCAGCTTCCCGGGACTACGTGGGCACGTCGACACAGATACGCAGTATTTT
abundance: .; d_gene: TRBD1; j_gene: TRBJ2-7; v_gene: TRBV11-2; CDR3aa: CARSTGQGAYEQYF; CDR3nt: TGTGCCAGAAGCACGGGACAGGGGGCCTACGAGCAGTACTTT
abundance: .; d_gene: .; j_gene: TRBJ1-1; v_gene: TRBV5-5; CDR3aa: CASSLLKGLLNINTEAFF; CDR3nt: TGTGCCAGCAGTTTGCTGAAGGGACTCTTAAACATTAACACTGAAGCTTTCTTT
abundance: .; d_gene: TRBD1; j_gene: TRBJ2-7; v_gene: TRBV6-5; CDR3aa: CANRGQAWYVQYF; CDR3nt: TGTGCCAACAGGGGACAGGCTTGGTACGTGCAGTACTTC
abundance: many; d_gene: TRBD2; j_gene: TRBJ2-1; v_gene: TRBV29-1; CDR3aa: CSVESASGSLEQFF; CDR3nt: TGCAGCGTTGAATCGGCTAGCGGGAGTCTTGAGCAGTTCTTC
abundance: .; d_gene: TRBD2; j_gene: TRBJ2-3; v_gene: TRBV20-1; CDR3aa: CSASWTSSDTQYF; CDR3nt: TGCAGTGCTAGTTGGACTAGTTCAGATACGCAGTATTTT
abundance: many; d_gene: .; j_gene: TRBJ1-1; v_gene: TRBV5-1; CDR3aa: CASSLEGQGGVNTEAFF; CDR3nt: TGCGCCAGCAGCTTGGAAGGGCAGGGAGGGGTGAACACTGAAGCTTTCTTT
abundance: many; d_gene: .; j_gene: TRBJ2-2; v_gene: TRBV7-9; CDR3aa: CASSQRDGNRDGELFF; CDR3nt: TGTGCCAGCAGCCAAAGGGACGGGAATCGAGACGGGGAGCTGTTTTTT
abundance: .; d_gene: .; j_gene: TRBJ2-2; v_gene: TRBV12-3/TRBV12-4; CDR3aa: CASSRQSTGDLFF; CDR3nt: TGTGCCAGCAGCAGACAGTCCACCGGGGACTTGTTTTTT
abundance: .; d_gene: TRBD1; j_gene: TRBJ1-5; v_gene: TRBV28; CDR3aa: CASSTGAVSKQPQHF; CDR3nt: TGTGCCAGCAGTACAGGGGCTGTAAGCAAACAGCCCCAGCATTTT
abundance: .; d_gene: TRBD1; j_gene: TRBJ1-6; v_gene: TRBV6-1; CDR3aa: CVTRHGQGNSALHF; CDR3nt: TGTGTCACCAGACACGGACAGGGTAATTCAGCCCTCCACTTT
abundance: medium-sized; d_gene: .; j_gene: TRBJ1-5; v_gene: TRBV11-2; CDR3aa: CASSLSILNQPQHF; CDR3nt: TGTGCCAGCAGCTTATCGATACTCAATCAGCCCCAGCATTTT
abundance: many; d_gene: .; j_gene: TRBJ1-6; v_gene: TRBV10-2; CDR3aa: CASQKEDNSPLHF; CDR3nt: TGCGCCAGCCAGAAGGAGGATAATTCACCCCTCCACTTT
abundance: .; d_gene: TRBD1; j_gene: TRBJ1-6; v_gene: TRBV10-2; CDR3aa: CANSETGQAFSPLHF; CDR3nt: TGCGCCAACAGTGAGACCGGACAGGCATTCTCACCCCTCCACTTT
abundance: once; d_gene: .; j_gene: TRBJ1-6; v_gene: TRBV29-1; CDR3aa: CSVGTDYNSALHF; CDR3nt: TGCAGCGTTGGGACAGACTATAATTCAGCCCTCCATTTT
abundance: medium-sized; d_gene: .; j_gene: TRBJ2-1; v_gene: TRBV29-1; CDR3aa: CSVQFQSLVSYNEQFF; CDR3nt: TGCAGCGTTCAGTTCCAGTCCTTGGTAAGCTACAATGAGCAGTTCTTC
abundance: many; d_gene: TRBD1; j_gene: TRBJ2-7; v_gene: TRBV20-1; CDR3aa: CSANPAGTASYEQYF; CDR3nt: TGCAGTGCAAACCCTGCCGGGACAGCTTCCTACGAGCAGTACTTC
abundance: many; d_gene: TRBD1; j_gene: TRBJ2-7; v_gene: TRBV30; CDR3aa: CAWSVGTAYYEQYF; CDR3nt: TGTGCCTGGAGTGTTGGGACAGCATACTACGAGCAGTACTTC
abundance: .; d_gene: .; j_gene: TRBJ1-3; v_gene: TRBV20-1; CDR3aa: CSAREFGDYGNTVYF; CDR3nt: TGCAGTGCTAGAGAATTCGGGGACTATGGAAACACCGTATATTTT
abundance: .; d_gene: .; j_gene: TRBJ2-7; v_gene: TRBV11-2; CDR3aa: CASNLTSRYEQYF; CDR3nt: TGTGCCAGCAACTTAACGTCGAGGTACGAGCAATACTTC
abundance: many; d_gene: .; j_gene: TRBJ1-2; v_gene: TRBV28; CDR3aa: CASRAIGVYGYTF; CDR3nt: TGTGCCAGCAGAGCAATAGGGGTGTACGGCTACACCTTC
abundance: .; d_gene: .; j_gene: TRBJ2-3; v_gene: TRBV11-2; CDR3aa: CASSQLNMEKDTQYF; CDR3nt: TGCGCCAGTAGCCAACTGAACATGGAGAAAGATACGCAGTATTTT
abundance: once; d_gene: .; j_gene: TRBJ2-6; v_gene: TRBV29-1; CDR3aa: CSVVSGDSGANVLAF; CDR3nt: TGCAGCGTTGTTTCCGGGGACTCTGGGGCCAACGTCCTGGCTTTC
abundance: many; d_gene: .; j_gene: TRBJ1-6; v_gene: TRBV6-5; CDR3aa: CASSSLGSPLHF; CDR3nt: TGTGCCAGCAGCAGCCTGGGTTCACCCCTCCACTTT
abundance: .; d_gene: .; j_gene: TRBJ2-3; v_gene: TRBV6-1; CDR3aa: CASGMVNTDTQYF; CDR3nt: TGTGCCAGCGGCATGGTCAACACAGATACGCAGTATTTT
abundance: .; d_gene: .; j_gene: TRBJ2-3; v_gene: TRBV11-2; CDR3aa: CVSSFGSGTQYTQYF; CDR3nt: TGCGTCAGCAGCTTCGGGTCAGGGACTCAATATACGCAGTATTTT
abundance: once; d_gene: .; j_gene: TRBJ2-1; v_gene: TRBV11-1; CDR3aa: CANSIWVIDYNEQFF; CDR3nt: TGTGCCAACAGCATATGGGTGATAGATTACAATGAGCAGTTCTTC
abundance: .; d_gene: TRBD2; j_gene: TRBJ2-1; v_gene: TRBV4-1; CDR3aa: CASSRESSGAYNEQFF; CDR3nt: TGCGCCAGCAGCCGGGAGAGTAGCGGGGCATACAATGAGCAGTTCTTC
abundance: few; d_gene: .; j_gene: TRBJ2-7; v_gene: TRBV20-1; CDR3aa: CSAYQFKGEPRERYF; CDR3nt: TGCAGTGCTTATCAGTTTAAGGGGGAGCCACGGGAGCGGTACTTC
abundance: .; d_gene: .; j_gene: TRBJ2-3; v_gene: TRBV6-2/TRBV6-3; CDR3aa: CTSTDRARSGDTQYF; CDR3nt: TGTACCAGCACAGATAGGGCTCGGAGTGGTGATACGCAGTATTTT
abundance: .; d_gene: TRBD2; j_gene: TRBJ2-7; v_gene: TRBV4-1; CDR3aa: CASSQTSGEAQEQYF; CDR3nt: TGCGCCAGCAGCCAAACTAGCGGGGAAGCACAAGAGCAATACTTC
abundance: .; d_gene: TRBD1; j_gene: TRBJ2-7; v_gene: TRBV7-3; CDR3aa: CTSSPGQGAYEQYF; CDR3nt: TGTACCAGCAGCCCCGGACAGGGAGCCTACGAGCAGTACTTC
abundance: many; d_gene: TRBD1; j_gene: TRBJ1-4; v_gene: TRBV24-1; CDR3aa: CATSDGGQGSEKLFF; CDR3nt: TGTGCCACCAGTGATGGGGGACAGGGGAGTGAAAAACTGTTTTTT